The clone carrying this T cell receptor (beta chain) was found a few times. This record belongs to a study of beta chain features in type 1 diabetes. Study information: The study examined roughly 100 million sorted cells across all samples.

V gave up 6 bases and J gave up 3 bases, with 12 bases separating them. CDR1 ENHRY and CDR2 SYGVKD come from the germline V gene. The CDR3 contains 13 residues. Expressed TCRB transcripts were sequenced after all isolated RNA was converted to cDNA. Profiling relied on immunoSEQ multiplex PCR, and the TCRdb table lists in-frame clones only, not all of them. The sample shows a few hundred thousand clones, 9.5% to 13% of them seen only once. The sample was central memory CD4+ T cells from blood. The sequence was collected from a man aged 18 to 30 in good health. This chain links TRBV10-3 with TRBJ2-7; D remains unclear. CDR3 in amino acids: CAIRPRLNYEQYF. CDR3 nucleotide sequence: TGTGCCATCAGGCCCCGGCTGAACTACGAGCAGTACTTC.